Below are 28 T cell receptor beta chains sequenced from a single sample in a study of control samples from healthy donors and cancer patients. Produced via immunoSEQ multiplex PCR; TCRdb's table is partial and in-frame only. The sample lists just under 100,000 clones, more than 80% occurring once. The sample consisted of blood. The receptor set was obtained from a man younger than 35 in good health.

In this sample, this clone turned up once. V usage is TRBV4-2 and J usage is TRBJ1-1; tentatively, D is TRBD1 (6 bases). The V end was cut by 0 bases, the J end by 6 bases, with 17 bases between. Germline V CDR1 and CDR2: LGHNA, YNFKEQ. This CDR3 spans 16 amino acids. CDR3 sequence (DNA): TGTGCCAGCAGCCAAGAAGGGGGTACGGGGTCGGCTGAAGCTTTCTTT. Protein product: CASSQEGGTGSAEAFF.

The rearrangement joins TRBV11-2 to TRBJ2-7; D is possibly TRBD1 (6 bases). Trimming cost V 0 bases and J 3 bases, with 9 bases left between them. This CDR3 region has 14 residues. CDR1 is SGHAT, CDR2 FQNNGV, per germline. CDR3 in DNA: TGTGCCAGCAGCTTAGAGGGGACAAACTACGAGCAGTACTTC. Its translation is CASSLEGTNYEQYF.

This clone occurred once. This rearrangement joins TRBV30 to TRBJ1-2; the D gene is possibly TRBD1 (5 bases). V was trimmed by 3 bases and J by 4 bases, leaving 12 bases between them. This CDR3 is 13 amino acids long. In germline, CDR1 is GTSNPN, CDR2 SVGIG (reference sequence). The CDR3 coding sequence is TGTGCCTGGAGCTCGGGGGGATCCTATGGCTACACCTTC. It translates to CAWSSGGSYGYTF.

The sample holds one count of this clone. The gene calls are TRBV7-9 and TRBJ2-7; 10 bases fit TRBD1. The trim removed 9 bases at V and 1 base at J, leaving 6 bases unmatched. The CDR3 consists of 14 residues. The V gene's germline CDR1 is SEHNR and CDR2 FQNEAQ (reference sequence). CDR3 nucleotides: TGTGCCAGTAAAGGGACAGGGGCTTCCTACGAGCAGTACTTC. It encodes CASKGTGASYEQYF.

The CDR3 loop is CASSLSMQHEAFF. The DNA for the CDR3 is TGTGCCAGCAGTTTATCGATGCAGCATGAAGCTTTCTTT. The V and J genes are TRBV27 and TRBJ1-1; unclear D gene. This CDR3 region has 13 residues. Trimming left V 0 bases short and J 7 bases short, with 9 bases between. Germline CDR1 reads MNHEY; CDR2 reads SMNVEV (reference sequence).

The V call is TRBV5-5, the J call TRBJ1-5, with a possible D match to TRBD1 (5 bases). Germline-derived CDR1 and CDR2 are SGHKS and YYEKEE (reference sequence). The CDR3 covers 16 residues. The germline V and J ends were trimmed by 2 bases and 3 bases, with 15 bases remaining between them. The CDR3 region has the DNA TGTGCCAGCAGCTTTTCAGGGCAAGGGCCCAATCAGCCCCAGCATTTT. Amino acids: CASSFSGQGPNQPQHF. The full variable domain, completed using reference TRBV5-5 and TRBJ1-5, is DAGVTQSPTHLIKTRGQQVTLRCSPISGHKSVSWYQQVLGQGPQFIFQYYEKEERGRGNFPDRFSARQFPNYSSELNVNALLLGDSALYLCASSFSGQGPNQPQHFGDGTRLSIL.

In its sample, this clone was seen once. The rearrangement links TRBV7-6 to TRBJ1-6, with D possibly TRBD1 on 5 matching bases. The length of the CDR3 is 17 residues. V was pared by 5 bases and J by 5 bases, with 19 bases between. Germline assignment: CDR1 SGHVS and CDR2 FNYEAQ. The CDR3 bases are TGTGCCAGCAGCCCGGACGCCCAAGGGGCCAATAATTCACCCCTCCACTTT. As protein: CASSPDAQGANNSPLHF. Supplemented by reference TRBV7-6 and TRBJ1-6, the full variable domain reads GAGVSQSPRYKVTKRGQDVALRCDPISGHVSLYWYRQALGQGPEFLTYFNYEAQQDKSGLPNDRFSAERPEGSISTLTIQRTEQRDSAMYRCASSPDAQGANNSPLHFGNGTRLTVT.

The rearrangement joins TRBV7-3 to TRBJ2-5, with D possibly being TRBD1 or TRBD2 (5 bases each). CDR1 is SGHTA, CDR2 FQGTGA, per germline. The V end was cut by 8 bases, the J end by 2 bases, with 15 bases between. This CDR3 contains 14 residues. CDR3 protein: CASADTDLQETQYF. CDR3 DNA: TGTGCCAGCGCGGACACGGACTTGCAAGAGACCCAGTACTTC.

The chain recombines TRBV5-1 with TRBJ1-3; 7 nucleotides agree with TRBD1. Germline V gene lookup returns CDR1 SGHRS and CDR2 YFSETQ. J lost 0 bases, V lost 5 bases, and 5 bases had no gene match. This CDR3 is 15 amino acids long. CDR3 protein: CASSYRGISGNTIYF. CDR3 nucleotides: TGCGCCAGCAGTTACAGGGGCATCTCTGGAAACACCATATATTTT.

The chain uses TRBV5-1 and TRBJ2-3, with 16 bases matching TRBD2. Germline CDR1 SGHRS, CDR2 YFSETQ. The CDR3 extends over 17 amino acids. The V and J ends lost 4 bases and 4 bases, in that order; junction bases with no gene match: 6. CDR3: CASSPGLAGGLADTQYF. The CDR3 nucleotides are TGCGCCAGCAGCCCGGGACTAGCGGGAGGGCTCGCAGATACGCAGTATTTT.

The V call is TRBV27, the J call TRBJ2-7, with D perhaps TRBD1 (6 bases). The CDR3 contains 14 residues. Looked up from germline, CDR1 is MNHEY and CDR2 is SMNVEV (reference sequence). V lost 6 bases and J 1 base, leaving 13 bases between the germline ends. The CDR3 protein is CASSPGGSSYEQYF. CDR3 coding DNA: TGTGCCAGCAGCCCTGGGGGCAGTTCCTACGAGCAGTACTTC.

The DNA of the CDR3 is TGTGCCAGCAGTCCGGGCCGGGCGTACACCGGGGAGCTGTTTTTT. Its translation: CASSPGRAYTGELFF. This chain connects TRBV2 to TRBJ2-2, with D hard to call. This CDR3 is built from 15 residues. The germline V gene encodes CDR1 SNHLY and CDR2 FYNNEI. Trimming pared 5 bases from V and 3 bases from J, leaving 13 bases between.

The genes are TRBV7-2 and TRBJ1-1, with D unclear. Trimming took 2 bases from V and 4 from J, leaving 11 bases between them. This CDR3 has 14 amino acids. CDR1 is SGHTA and CDR2 is FQGNSA in the germline V gene. The DNA of the CDR3 is TGTGCCAGCAGCTTATCCCCCGGTTTCACTGAAGCTTTCTTT. The encoded protein is CASSLSPGFTEAFF.

V is TRBV7-9 and J is TRBJ2-5, with TRBD1 identical over 8 bases. The CDR3 consists of 16 residues. Germline V gene lookup returns CDR1 SEHNR and CDR2 FQNEAQ (reference sequence). V lost 1 base to trimming and J lost 5 bases; unmatched junction nucleotides: 9. CDR3 sequence: CASSLVLGDRGETQYF. CDR3 in DNA: TGTGCCAGCAGCTTAGTCTTAGGCGACAGGGGTGAGACCCAGTACTTC.

This rearrangement joins TRBV30 to TRBJ1-1; D gene ambiguous. CDR3 length equals 13 residues. The V end was cut by 2 bases, the J end by 4 bases, with 11 bases between. In germline, CDR1 is GTSNPN, CDR2 SVGIG (reference sequence). The CDR3 sequence is CAWSRASGTEAFF. CDR3 nucleotide sequence: TGTGCCTGGAGTAGGGCTTCAGGCACTGAAGCTTTCTTT.

The rearrangement uses TRBV7-9 and TRBJ1-1; no firm D call. Germline CDR1 SEHNR, CDR2 FQNEAQ (reference sequence). V lost 3 bases to trimming and J lost 12 bases, with 14 bases between them. This CDR3 contains 12 residues. In DNA form, the CDR3 reads TGTGCCAGCAGCTTGGGGAGACTCGTCCCTTTCTTT. Translated, it gives CASSLGRLVPFF. Full variable domain (outside the CDR3, taken from reference TRBV7-9 and TRBJ1-1): DTGVSQNPRHKITKRGQNVTFRCDPISEHNRLYWYRQTLGQGPEFLTYFQNEAQLEKSRLLSDRFSAERPKGSFSTLEIQRTEQGDSAMYLCASSLGRLVPFFGQGTRLTVV.

The rearrangement joins TRBV2 to TRBJ2-2; maybe TRBD1 (5 bases). The germline CDR1 and CDR2 sequences are SNHLY and FYNNEI. The V end lost 5 bases, the J end lost 1 base, and 14 bases lay between the germline ends. CDR3 size: 16 residues. The CDR3 reads CASSISGHLNTGELFF. In DNA, the CDR3 is TGTGCCAGCAGTATTTCAGGACACCTGAACACCGGGGAGCTGTTTTTT. Full variable domain (remainder filled in from reference TRBV2 and TRBJ2-2): EPEVTQTPSHQVTQMGQEVILRCVPISNHLYFYWYRQILGQKVEFLVSFYNNEISEKSEIFDDQFSVERPDGSNFTLKIRSTKLEDSAMYFCASSISGHLNTGELFFGEGSRLTVL.

The chain uses TRBV5-8 and TRBJ1-2; 8 nucleotides match TRBD1. Losses at the gene ends were 4 bases for V and 8 bases for J; bases not matched to a gene: 13. The CDR3 runs 15 residues. Germline V gene lookup returns CDR1 SGHTS and CDR2 YDEGEE. The CDR3 spells CASSRNRQGTWGYTF. Here the CDR3 DNA reads TGTGCCAGCAGCAGAAACCGACAGGGGACGTGGGGCTACACCTTC.

The genes are TRBV3-1 (or the pseudogene TRBV3-2) and TRBJ1-4, with TRBD1 identical over 8 bases. Trimming at V came to 3 bases and at J to 3 bases, leaving 3 bases not matched to a gene. CDR1 LGHDT and CDR2 YNNKEL come from the germline V gene (reference sequence). The CDR3 contains 15 residues. The CDR3 sequence is CASSQEQGANEKLFF. The CDR3 nucleotides are TGTGCCAGCAGCCAGGAACAGGGGGCTAATGAAAAACTGTTTTTT.

The J gene is TRBJ2-7, the V gene TRBV19; possibly TRBD1 or TRBD2 for D (6 bases each). This CDR3 has 13 residues. V was cut by 6 bases and J by 6 bases, with 15 bases left in between. Looked up from germline, CDR1 is LNHDA and CDR2 is SQIVND (reference sequence). The CDR3 spells CASSPSGGGEQYF. CDR3 DNA sequence: TGTGCCAGTAGCCCGTCCGGGGGCGGCGAGCAGTACTTC.

This rearrangement joins TRBV6-5 to TRBJ1-2; D not resolved. This CDR3 has 13 residues. Germline V gene data show CDR1 as MNHEY and CDR2 as SVGAGI. Trimming took 7 bases from V and 2 from J, leaving 11 bases between them. As DNA, the CDR3 is TGTGCCAGCACTGGATACGAGAACTATGGCTACACCTTC. Its protein product is CASTGYENYGYTF.

The chain recombines TRBV7-3 with TRBJ1-1; perhaps TRBD1 as D (5 bases). V was cut by 1 base and J by 4 bases, with 7 bases left in between. CDR1 and CDR2 from the germline V gene are SGHTA and FQGTGA. The CDR3 runs 13 residues. CDR3 DNA: TGTGCCAGCAGCTTAAGTGGGACCACTGAAGCTTTCTTT. It encodes CASSLSGTTEAFF.

This rearrangement joins TRBV24-1 to TRBJ2-2; the match to TRBD2 covers 7 bases. The V gene end was trimmed by 4 bases and the J gene end by 0 bases; junction bases not matched to a gene: 7. CDR1 and CDR2 (germline): KGHDR, SFDVKD. The CDR3 covers 17 residues. The CDR3 sequence is CATSESGLGTNTGELFF. CDR3 nucleotides: TGTGCCACCAGTGAGTCTGGACTAGGGACGAACACCGGGGAGCTGTTTTTT.

This clone has a handful of counts. The rearrangement joins TRBV6-1 to TRBJ1-2; D is unclear. The CDR3 spans 16 residues. V was clipped by 1 base and J by 3 bases, with 15 bases between them. Germline loops: CDR1 MNHNS, CDR2 SASEGT. Written as DNA, the CDR3 is TGTGCCAGCAGTGAAGTTATAGAGGTTCGTGACTATGGCTACACCTTC. Its translation: CASSEVIEVRDYGYTF.

The rearrangement joins TRBV5-1 to TRBJ2-1; D is tentatively TRBD1 or TRBD2 (6 bases each). Trimming took off 0 bases at V and 8 bases at J, with 9 bases between the two ends. There are 13 residues in the CDR3. Germline CDR1 is SGHRS and CDR2 is YFSETQ. CDR3 region: CASSLGRGDEQFF. The DNA for the CDR3 is TGCGCCAGCAGCTTGGGAAGGGGGGATGAGCAGTTCTTC.

V and J are TRBV7-9 and TRBJ1-1; D is ambiguous. Germline values: CDR1 SEHNR, CDR2 FQNEAQ (reference sequence). Deletions cut 1 base from V and 5 bases from J, with 5 bases between. This CDR3 spans 12 amino acids. The chain's CDR3 is CASSLETTEAFF. The CDR3 coding sequence is TGTGCCAGCAGCTTAGAGACGACTGAAGCTTTCTTT.

The chain combines TRBV6-5 with TRBJ2-7, with D tentatively TRBD1 (6 bases). V gave up 6 bases and J gave up 6 bases, with 18 bases separating them. Germline lookup yields CDR1 MNHEY and CDR2 SVGAGI. The CDR3 length is 14 residues. This CDR3 reads CASREGVPLSEQYF. The CDR3 DNA reads as TGTGCCAGCAGAGAGGGGGTTCCTCTGAGCGAGCAGTACTTC.

The V call is TRBV5-8, the J call TRBJ2-7, with 9 positions matching TRBD1. CDR3 length: 15 amino acids. J gave up 2 bases and V 4 bases, and 7 bases lay outside the gene matches. CDR1 is SGHTS and CDR2 is YDEGEE in the germline V gene. The CDR3 loop reads CASSLGTGWAYEQYF. The CDR3 nucleotides are TGTGCCAGCAGCCTCGGGACAGGGTGGGCCTACGAGCAGTACTTC.